This T cell receptor beta chain was profiled in a study of OX40 agonist ivuxolimab in advanced cancers. Across the whole study: Ivuxolimab was delivered to patients intravenously every 2 weeks at doses spanning 0.01 to 10 mg/kg. A diagnosis of hepatocellular carcinoma, melanoma, renal cell or head and neck cancer was present in dose-escalation patients. Whole-study findings and limits: Some nonresponders also had low normalized T-cell clonal expansion.

Peripheral blood came from all dose cohorts at three timepoints. With respect to this clone: Its antigen remains unknown.

The table came from immunoSEQ multiplex PCR; TCRdb's copy has only in-frame clones and leaves some out. The top ten clones hold roughly 12% of a sample with tens of thousands of clones, 80% to 90% of them seen once. The sequence was collected from an adult with an advanced solid tumor such as melanoma, head and neck, liver or kidney cancer. Sequenced here: CD4+ or CD8+ T cells sorted from blood, sampled in a trial of the OX40 agonist ivuxolimab.

CDR3 sequence reads: CASSEGLAENYEQYF. DNA for the CDR3: TGCGCCAGCAGCGAGGGACTAGCGGAGAACTACGAGCAGTACTTC. The rearrangement uses TRBV5-1 and TRBJ2-7, with TRBD2 identical over 11 bases. After removal of 4 bases from V and 3 bases from J, the junction contained 6 bases not matched to a gene. The germline V gene encodes CDR1 SGHRS and CDR2 YFSETQ. This CDR3 has 15 residues.